This T cell receptor beta chain was profiled in a study of blood T cell repertoires in COVID-19. This clone has only one observation. The method was immunoSEQ multiplex PCR; TCRdb's version includes in-frame clones alone and lacks a portion of them. The sample holds 400,000 to 550,000 clones, around nine tenths seen once. The CDR3 spans 15 residues. CDR1 SGHRS and CDR2 YFSETQ come from the germline V gene. Trimming left V 1 base short and J 6 bases short, with 17 bases between. This TCR came from a woman in her late teens or twenties with acute COVID-19. The sample comprised PBMCs or T cells enriched from blood (not recorded which). The V call is TRBV5-1, the J call TRBJ2-7; D might be TRBD2 (5 bases). For the CDR3, the DNA is TGCGCCAGCAGCTTGATTGAGGTCGGTCGGGGCGAGCAGTACTTC. Translation gives CASSLIEVGRGEQYF.